This entry concerns a single T cell receptor (beta chain). These data come from a study of control samples from healthy donors and cancer patients. This CDR3 is 14 amino acids long. Germline CDR1 reads MDHEN; CDR2 reads SYDVKM. V shed 11 bases, J shed 7 bases, and the junction held 9 bases outside the gene matches. Produced via immunoSEQ multiplex PCR; TCRdb's table is partial and in-frame only. The sample shows 100,000 to 150,000 clones, about 88% of them seen only once. The V call is TRBV28, the J call TRBJ2-2; 11 nucleotides agree with TRBD1. This TCR derives from a man in his late teens or twenties in good health. Specimen: blood. CDR3: CAAEPGQGVGELFF. CDR3 nucleotides: TGTGCCGCCGAACCGGGACAGGGGGTCGGGGAGCTGTTTTTT.